This T cell receptor beta chain was sequenced in a study of Ad26.COV2.S vaccination and SARS-CoV-2 variants. The overall study: Once, or twice with 56 days between doses, Ad26.COV2.S was given intramuscularly.

Clones were read by immunoSEQ multiplex PCR, and TCRdb kept only the in-frame ones, dropping some. This table holds some 420,000 clones, more than 75% found once. The treatment was: over 15 received Ad26.COV2.S at low or high dose, single or two shots; about 5 received placebo; per-sample allocation not given. Sampling occurred on day 63 after the first vaccine or placebo injection. Immunization relied on an Ad26 vector, which expressed Wuhan-strain SARS-CoV-2 spike. Germline CDR1 MNHEY, CDR2 SVGAGI. The CDR3 has 13 residues. V was pared by 10 bases and J by 9 bases, with 19 bases between. The TCR comes from a person aged 18-60 years who received the Ad26.COV2.S COVID-19 vaccine or a placebo. The rearrangement uses TRBV6-5 and TRBJ2-4; D tentatively reads TRBD1 or TRBD2 (5 bases each). Specimen: peripheral blood, collected in a trial of Ad26.COV2.S vaccine versus placebo. The CDR3 region is CATTENAGSIQYF. Here the CDR3 DNA reads TGTGCCACCACCGAGAATGCAGGGAGCATTCAGTACTTC.